The clone carrying this TCR beta chain was detected once. In the study's own analysis: Amplification of reference gene primers provided the estimated nucleated cell counts. The assay was immunoSEQ multiplex PCR, and TCRdb's table has in-frame clones only and misses some. The DNA gave D and trimming, while V, J and clone size come from that table. The sample shows some 190,000 clones, about 90% of them seen only once. This sample was included in a study of blood T cell repertoires in COVID-19. For the study at large: The origin of the acute and convalescent COVID-19 samples was the United States, Italy and Spain.

This receptor was obtained from a man aged 18 to 29 with active or convalescent COVID-19. Sequenced input: peripheral blood.

The CDR3 sequence: CASSRDATNEKLFF. The CDR3 nucleotides are TGTGCCAGCAGTCGGGATGCAACTAATGAAAAACTGTTTTTT. The chain combines TRBV6-5 with TRBJ1-4; no firm D call. Germline CDR1 and CDR2: MNHEY and SVGAGI. This CDR3 has 14 amino acids. V was trimmed by 5 bases and J by 0 bases, leaving 7 bases between them.